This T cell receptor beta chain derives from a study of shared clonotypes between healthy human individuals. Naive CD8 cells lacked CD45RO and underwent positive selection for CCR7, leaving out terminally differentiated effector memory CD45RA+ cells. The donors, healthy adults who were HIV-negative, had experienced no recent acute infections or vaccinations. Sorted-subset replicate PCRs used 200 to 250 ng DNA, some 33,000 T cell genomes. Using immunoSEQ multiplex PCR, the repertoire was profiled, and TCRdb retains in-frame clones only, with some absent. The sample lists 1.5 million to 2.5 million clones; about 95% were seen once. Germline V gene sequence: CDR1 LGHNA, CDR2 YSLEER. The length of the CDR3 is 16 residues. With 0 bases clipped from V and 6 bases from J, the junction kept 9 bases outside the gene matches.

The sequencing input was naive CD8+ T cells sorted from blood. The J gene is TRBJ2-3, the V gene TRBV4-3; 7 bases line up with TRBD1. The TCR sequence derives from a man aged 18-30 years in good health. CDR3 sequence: CASSQDRTRGHDTQYF. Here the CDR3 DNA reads TGCGCCAGCAGCCAAGATCGAACTAGGGGGCATGATACGCAGTATTTT.